The clone carrying this TCR beta chain appeared a few times. These data originate in a study of blood T cell repertoires in COVID-19. On the study more broadly: Acute and convalescent COVID-19 specimens originated in the United States, Italy and Spain. Nucleic acid was either cDNA or gDNA, and it came from T cells, B-cell-depleted T cells, or PBMCs.

Two consecutive negative NP/OP PCR tests, clearance, or resolved symptoms defined Cohort 3 recovery. Original processing methods: Estimation of nucleated cell counts relied on the amplification of reference gene primers. TCRdb's table, derived via immunoSEQ multiplex PCR, lists solely in-frame clones and lacks some. That table is the source of V, J and clone size, and D and trimming were worked out from the DNA. This table holds 310,000 or so clones, 75% to 95% found once. The TCR was taken from a woman under 40 who had recovered from COVID-19. The sample comprised PBMCs or T cells enriched from blood (not recorded which).

Written as DNA, the CDR3 is TGCGCCAGCAGCCCCGGACAGGGAGTGGATGGCTACACCTTC. It is translated as CASSPGQGVDGYTF. This chain joins TRBV5-1 and TRBJ1-2; 8 nucleotides align to TRBD1. The V and J ends lost 4 bases and 6 bases, in that order; junction bases with no gene match: 8. There are 14 residues in the CDR3. The germline V gene encodes CDR1 SGHRS and CDR2 YFSETQ.